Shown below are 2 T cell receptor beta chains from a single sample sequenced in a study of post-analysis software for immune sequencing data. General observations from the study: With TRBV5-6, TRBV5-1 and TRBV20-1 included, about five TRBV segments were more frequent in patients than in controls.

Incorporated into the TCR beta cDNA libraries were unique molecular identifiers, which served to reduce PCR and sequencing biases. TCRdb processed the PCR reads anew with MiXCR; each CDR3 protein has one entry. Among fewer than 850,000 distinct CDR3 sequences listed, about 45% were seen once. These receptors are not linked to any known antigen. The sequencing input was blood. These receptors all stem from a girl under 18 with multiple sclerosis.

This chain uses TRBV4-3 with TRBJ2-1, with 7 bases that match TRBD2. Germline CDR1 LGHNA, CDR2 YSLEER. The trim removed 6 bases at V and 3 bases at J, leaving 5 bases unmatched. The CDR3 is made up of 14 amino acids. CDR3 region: CASSQRDYYNEQFF. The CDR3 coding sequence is TGCGCCAGCAGTCAAAGGGACTACTACAATGAGCAGTTCTTC.

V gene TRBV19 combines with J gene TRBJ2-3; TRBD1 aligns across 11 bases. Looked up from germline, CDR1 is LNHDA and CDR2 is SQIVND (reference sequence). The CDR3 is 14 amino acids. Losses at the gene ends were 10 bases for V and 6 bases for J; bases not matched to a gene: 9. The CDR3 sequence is CATEDRGRVDTQYF. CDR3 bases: TGTGCCACCGAGGACAGGGGGCGCGTGGATACGCAGTATTTT.